This TCR beta chain was sequenced in a study of T cells in Graves' hyperthyroidism and ophthalmopathy. Clinical symptoms, serum thyroxine and TRAb, thyroid ultrasound and orbital computed tomography were used for the diagnoses. The CDR3 covers 12 residues. CDR1 LGHDT and CDR2 YNNKEL come from the germline V gene (reference sequence). Trimming pared 5 bases from V and 5 bases from J, leaving 9 bases between. This clonotype has ten or more counts. Regions amplified from RNA transcripts were the TCR beta CDR3 regions. The study used the HTBI primer set for a first-round RT-PCR of the TCR CDR3. TCRdb re-called the multiplex PCR reads with MiXCR, one entry per CDR3 protein. The sample has some 200,000 distinct CDR3 sequences, roughly 15% seen once.

This TCR was recovered from a middle-aged man with Graves' hyperthyroidism. The gene calls are TRBV3-1 and TRBJ1-1; D call uncertain. The sequenced sample was blood. CDR3 amino acids: CASSEGWTEAFF. The CDR3 DNA reads as TGTGCCAGCAGCGAAGGGTGGACTGAAGCTTTCTTT.